Below, 12 T cell receptor beta chains from the same sample are listed, as sequenced in a study of blood T cells in healthy people across ages. Using a J-beta primer mix together with a sample-barcoded 5' primer, a second PCR was run for roughly 6 to 12 cycles. TCRdb passed the 5' RACE reads through MiXCR, listing each CDR3 protein once. The data hold about 1.1 million distinct CDR3 sequences, with less than 45% observed a single time. The sequencing sample was made of blood. These receptors all come from a man younger than 30 in good health.

The chain recombines TRBV6-5 with TRBJ1-1, with D uncertain. CDR3 length equals 13 residues. From germline, CDR1 is MNHEY and CDR2 SVGAGI. V was shortened by 8 bases and J by 11 bases, with 21 bases between the two germline ends. This chain's CDR3 is CASRNSPSLEAFF. The CDR3 DNA follows: TGTGCCAGCCGCAATTCCCCATCCCTGGAGGCTTTCTTT.

V and J are TRBV2 and TRBJ2-1; the match to TRBD1 covers 9 bases. The V gene's germline CDR1 is SNHLY and CDR2 FYNNEI. Losses at the gene ends were 6 bases for V and 5 bases for J; bases not matched to a gene: 8. There are 15 residues in the CDR3. For the CDR3, the DNA is TGTGCCAGCAGCGTGAGGCGGACAGGGGACAATGAGCAGTTCTTC. It translates to CASSVRRTGDNEQFF.

V is TRBV5-1 and J is TRBJ1-6, with TRBD1 as a possible D gene (6 bases). This CDR3 comprises 15 residues. From germline, CDR1 is SGHRS and CDR2 YFSETQ. V shed 4 bases and J shed 10 bases, with 18 bases lying between them. In DNA form, the CDR3 reads TGCGCCAGCAGCAATGAACAGGGTGCGATGTCACCCCTCCACTTT. Amino acids: CASSNEQGAMSPLHF.

V usage is TRBV29-1 and J usage is TRBJ1-1, with 9 bases lining up with TRBD1. V shed 7 bases, J shed 0 bases, and the junction held 0 bases outside the gene matches. Germline V gives CDR1 SQVTM, CDR2 ANQGSEA. The CDR3 has 12 amino acids. The CDR3 region has the DNA TGCAGCGGGGACAGGGTGAACACTGAAGCTTTCTTT. Protein product: CSGDRVNTEAFF.

About this clonotype: At one end, the junction sequence differs from germline, possibly due to a read error. The chain employs TRBV6-2 or TRBV6-3 and TRBJ2-7; perhaps TRBD1 as D (5 bases). Per the germline V gene, CDR1 is MNHEY and CDR2 is SVGEGT. There are 11 residues in the CDR3. DNA of the CDR3: TGTGCCAGCACACAGGCCTACGGGCAGTACTTC. Its protein product is CASTQAYGQYF.

There are a few counts of this clonotype. The chain is built from TRBV27 and TRBJ1-1; D possibly corresponds to TRBD1 (6 bases). The V gene's germline CDR1 is MNHEY and CDR2 SMNVEV (reference sequence). Trimming stripped 3 bases from V and 8 bases from J, with 10 bases between. This CDR3 region has 12 residues. CDR3 region: CASSFLGQEAFF. CDR3 nucleotide sequence: TGTGCCAGCAGTTTTTTGGGACAAGAAGCTTTCTTT.

This clonotype was seen a handful of times. The J gene is TRBJ1-1, the V gene TRBV27; tentative D call: TRBD1 (5 bases). The CDR3 runs 16 residues. In germline, CDR1 is MNHEY, CDR2 SMNVEV (reference sequence). Trimming cost V 1 base and J 4 bases, with 16 bases left between them. In DNA form, the CDR3 reads TGTGCCAGCAGTTTATATTTCCGGGGGGGATTCACTGAAGCTTTCTTT. Protein: CASSLYFRGGFTEAFF.

This chain connects TRBV2 to TRBJ2-5; 7 nucleotides align to TRBD1. J gave up 3 bases and V 5 bases, and 3 bases lay outside the gene matches. Germline CDR1 and CDR2: SNHLY and FYNNEI. This CDR3 has 13 residues. The CDR3 region has the DNA TGTGCCAGCAGTCGGGACAGCGAAGAGACCCAGTACTTC. This sequence encodes CASSRDSEETQYF.

This clonotype was seen repeatedly, ten times or more. The chain couples TRBV7-2 to TRBJ2-3; 9 positions match TRBD1. The CDR3 covers 14 residues. The germline V gene encodes CDR1 SGHTA and CDR2 FQGNSA. Trimming removed 3 bases from V and 4 bases from J; junction bases left unmatched: 2. The CDR3 here is CASSLDRGADTQYF. The CDR3 region has the DNA TGTGCCAGCAGCTTGGACAGGGGCGCAGATACGCAGTATTTT.

In regard to this clonotype: The junction departs from germline at one end; a sequencing error may be responsible. The chain recombines TRBV6-1 with TRBJ1-4; D remains unclear. Looked up from germline, CDR1 is MNHNS and CDR2 is SASEGT. The CDR3 consists of 17 residues. The CDR3 protein is CASSELLVDATNENLFF. Written as DNA, the CDR3 is TGTGCCAGCAGTGAATTGTTGGTGGACGCAACTAATGAAAACCTGTTTTTT.

CDR3 amino acids: CASSLEQVDSPLHF. CDR3 DNA: TGTGCCAGCAGCTTGGAACAGGTGGATTCACCCCTCCACTTT. The chain employs TRBV5-6 and TRBJ1-6; TRBD1 might be the D (5 bases). The CDR3 totals 14 residues. V was shortened by 0 bases and J by 8 bases, with 9 bases between the two germline ends. Germline V lookup: CDR1 SGHDT, CDR2 YYEEEE. Using reference TRBV5-6 and TRBJ1-6 for the parts outside the CDR3, the full variable domain is DAGVTQSPTHLIKTRGQQVTLRCSPKSGHDTVSWYQQALGQGPQFIFQYYEEEERQRGNFPDRFSGHQFPNYSSELNVNALLLGDSALYLCASSLEQVDSPLHFGNGTRLTVT.

This sequence joins TRBV9 and TRBJ1-1; unclear D gene. V shed 3 bases and J shed 1 base, with 13 bases lying between them. Germline lookup yields CDR1 SGDLS and CDR2 YYNGEE. This CDR3 contains 15 residues. The CDR3 DNA reads TGTGCCAGCAGCGGCTCGACGGACGGGAACACTGAAGCTTTCTTT. Translated: CASSGSTDGNTEAFF.